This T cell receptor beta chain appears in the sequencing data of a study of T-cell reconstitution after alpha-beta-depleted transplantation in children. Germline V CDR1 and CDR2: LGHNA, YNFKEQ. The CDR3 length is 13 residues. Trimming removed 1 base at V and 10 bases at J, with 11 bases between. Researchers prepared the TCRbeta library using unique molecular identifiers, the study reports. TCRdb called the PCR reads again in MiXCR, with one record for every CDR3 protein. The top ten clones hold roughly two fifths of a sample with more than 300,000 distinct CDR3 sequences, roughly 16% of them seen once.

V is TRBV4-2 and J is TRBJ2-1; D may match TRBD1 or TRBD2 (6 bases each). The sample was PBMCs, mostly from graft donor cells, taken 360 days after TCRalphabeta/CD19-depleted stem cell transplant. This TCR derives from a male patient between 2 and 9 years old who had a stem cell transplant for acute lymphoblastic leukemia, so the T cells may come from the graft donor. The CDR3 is CASSQASGGEQFF. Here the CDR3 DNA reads TGTGCCAGCAGCCAAGCGTCCGGGGGCGAGCAGTTCTTC.